This TCR beta chain was sequenced during a study of tumor-infiltrating lymphocytes in primary liver carcinoma. With regard to this clonotype: The junction departs from germline at one end; a sequencing error may be responsible.

Unsorted bulk tissue, about 17-33 mg of it, served as the source for co-extraction of RNA and DNA. TCR beta cDNA came from approximately 540 ng total RNA, primed with a constant-region primer. Slightly modified ARM-PCR, run as three nested multiplex PCR rounds, produced the TCR beta libraries. Forward primers for TRBV1-TRBV30 and a C-beta reverse primer served the first two PCR rounds, at about 9 cycles each. Each CDR3 protein is one row after TCRdb ran MiXCR on the multiplex PCR reads. The sample has 55,000 or so distinct CDR3 sequences; less than 75% are singletons. The CDR3 totals 12 residues. Germline loops: CDR1 SEHNR, CDR2 FQNEAQ (reference sequence).

The chain employs TRBV7-9 and TRBJ1-5; no firm D call. This sequence originates from a man in his forties with primary liver carcinoma and hepatitis B virus infection. Sequencing was done on a sample of liver tumor tissue from sampling region 2. Subset: tumor region T2, inferior pole. The CDR3 spells CVSSPRRAPQHF. The CDR3 nucleotides read TGTGTCAGCAGCCCACGACGAGCTCCCCAGCATTTT.